This T cell receptor beta chain was documented in a study of T cell responses to AZD1222 COVID-19 vaccine. The table came from immunoSEQ multiplex PCR; TCRdb's copy has only in-frame clones and leaves some out. The table has about 140,000 clones, roughly nine tenths seen once; the top ten hold 1.5% to 2%. V shed 4 bases, J shed 6 bases, and the junction held 5 bases outside the gene matches. The CDR3 consists of 13 residues. The germline V gene encodes CDR1 MNHEY and CDR2 SVGAGI. The sequenced sample was peripheral blood, obtained 28 days after the second AZD1222 dose. This clonotype was obtained from an adult who received the AZD1222 COVID-19 vaccine. V gene TRBV6-5 combines with J gene TRBJ1-1, with 7 bases matching TRBD1. This CDR3 is CASSLQGFAEAFF. The CDR3 nucleotides read TGTGCCAGCAGTTTACAGGGGTTCGCTGAAGCTTTCTTT.